This T cell receptor beta chain was profiled in a study of CD8+CD57+ T cells in acquired aplastic anemia. Template material for TCR beta VDJ and CDR3 profiling consisted of genomic DNA. TCRdb reprocessed the reads via MiXCR and lists one record per CDR3 protein. The data contain about 98,000 distinct CDR3 sequences, about 66% of them singletons. Selection for sequencing was limited to patients who had shown CD8+CD57+ cell expansion by flow cytometry. Germline V lookup: CDR1 SNHLY, CDR2 FYNNEI. The CDR3 runs 15 residues. Trimming took 5 bases from V and 4 from J; bases not matched to a gene: 7. The origin of this receptor is a human donor with aplastic anemia. Material for sequencing was sorted CD4+, CD8+, or CD8+CD57+ T cells (not recorded which) from PBMCs. This chain uses TRBV2 with TRBJ2-3; 9 nucleotides agree with TRBD1. The CDR3 DNA sequence: TGTGCCAGCAGTCACCGGGACAGGGTTCCAGATACGCAGTATTTT. This translates into CASSHRDRVPDTQYF.